The clone carrying this T cell receptor beta chain has only a few counts. V lost 10 bases to trimming and J lost 10 bases; unmatched junction nucleotides: 12. This CDR3 spans 13 amino acids. Germline assignment: CDR1 SGHDN and CDR2 FVKESK. The source of the sample is a study of blood T cells in healthy people across ages. A second PCR of roughly 7 to 11 cycles used a sample-barcoded 5' primer and a J-beta primer mix. A single record per CDR3 protein comes from TCRdb applying MiXCR to the 5' RACE reads. The table records some 750,000 distinct CDR3 sequences, about a fifth of them present only once. Input material: blood. This chain links TRBV14 with TRBJ1-4; 7 bases map to TRBD1. The TCR comes from a man in his 70s in good health. Here the CDR3 reads CATTGDRGGKLFF. CDR3 sequence (DNA): TGTGCCACCACAGGGGACCGCGGAGGAAAACTGTTTTTT.